This T cell receptor beta chain was identified in a study of T-cell memory formation after mild COVID-19. This clonotype was detected ten times or more. TCRdb reprocessed the 5' RACE reads with MiXCR, giving one entry per CDR3 protein. The sample shows almost 35,000 distinct CDR3 sequences, under 8% of them seen only once. Input material: PBMCs or a T cell subset sorted from them (not recorded which). The TCR was taken from a man in his late teens or twenties who had mild COVID-19 (a few samples of this study predate the infection). Cell type and time point are not known.

The CDR3 loop reads CASSRPISTDTQYF. In DNA form, the CDR3 reads TGTGCCAGCAGCCGACCTATTAGCACAGATACGCAGTATTTT. The V gene is TRBV7-9, the J gene TRBJ2-3; D ambiguous. V lost 5 bases to trimming and J lost 0 bases, with 9 bases between them. Germline V gene lookup returns CDR1 SEHNR and CDR2 FQNEAQ (reference sequence). The CDR3 runs to 14 residues.